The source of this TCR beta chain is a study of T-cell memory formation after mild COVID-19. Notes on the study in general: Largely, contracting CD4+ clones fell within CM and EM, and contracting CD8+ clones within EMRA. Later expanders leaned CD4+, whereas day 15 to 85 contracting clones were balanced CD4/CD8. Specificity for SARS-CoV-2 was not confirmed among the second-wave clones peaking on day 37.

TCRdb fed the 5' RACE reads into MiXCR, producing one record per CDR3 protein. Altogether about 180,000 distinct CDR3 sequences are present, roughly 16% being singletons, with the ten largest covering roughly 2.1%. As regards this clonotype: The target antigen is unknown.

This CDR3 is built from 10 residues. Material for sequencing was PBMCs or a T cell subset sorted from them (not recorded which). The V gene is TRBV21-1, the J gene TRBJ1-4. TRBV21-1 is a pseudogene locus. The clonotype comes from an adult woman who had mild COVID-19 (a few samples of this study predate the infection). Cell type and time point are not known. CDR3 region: CASIFEKLFF. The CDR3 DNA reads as TGTGCCAGCATATTTGAAAAACTGTTTTTT.